The 27 T cell receptor beta chains listed next were all sequenced from one sample in a study of blood T cell repertoires in COVID-19. Here immunoSEQ multiplex PCR was the method, and the copy in TCRdb shows in-frame clones only, minus some. The sample yields around 180,000 clones, around 88% seen once. Sequences were obtained from peripheral blood. The source is a woman aged 25 to 45 with acute or convalescent COVID-19.

Here the CDR3 DNA reads TGTGCCAGCAGTAGTACGGGAGGGCCCCCAGAGACCCAGTACTTC. This codes for CASSSTGGPPETQYF. This sequence joins TRBV7-6 and TRBJ2-5, with TRBD2 matching 8 bases. With V trimmed by 6 bases and J by 4 bases, 10 bases remained unmatched. CDR3 size: 15 residues. CDR1 SGHVS and CDR2 FNYEAQ come from the germline V gene.

This chain uses TRBV10-3 with TRBJ2-5; D is perhaps TRBD2 (6 bases). In germline, CDR1 is ENHRY, CDR2 SYGVKD. The V end was cut by 7 bases, the J end by 4 bases, with 13 bases between. The CDR3 covers 13 residues. CDR3 in DNA: TGTGCCATCAACTCGGGAGAGACAGAGACCCAGTACTTC. Protein sequence: CAINSGETETQYF.

The gene calls are TRBV18 and TRBJ2-1; D is unclear. The CDR3 length is 13 residues. Germline CDR1 reads KGHSH; CDR2 reads LQKENI. V was clipped by 0 bases and J by 11 bases, with 11 bases between them. CDR3 amino acids: CASSPPLERKQFF. The CDR3, as DNA: TGTGCCAGCTCACCACCTTTGGAGCGAAAGCAGTTCTTC.

The chain couples TRBV19 to TRBJ1-1; D is unclear. Germline assignment: CDR1 LNHDA and CDR2 SQIVND (reference sequence). The CDR3 consists of 15 residues. Trimming took 2 bases from V and 1 from J, leaving 11 bases between them. The CDR3 sequence: CASSINDGGNTEAFF. Here the CDR3 DNA reads TGTGCCAGTAGTATAAACGATGGAGGGAACACTGAAGCTTTCTTT.

This chain links TRBV9 with TRBJ2-7; 7 positions agree with TRBD2. With 0 bases clipped from V and 1 base from J, the junction kept 4 bases outside the gene matches. The CDR3 length is 15 residues. The germline V gene has CDR1 SGDLS and CDR2 YYNGEE. The CDR3 DNA is TGTGCCAGCAGCGTAGCTAGCGGCCCTTCCTACGAGCAGTACTTC. Its translation is CASSVASGPSYEQYF.

This chain joins TRBV11-2 and TRBJ2-2; 8 nucleotides align to TRBD2. The length of the CDR3 is 15 residues. Trimming cost V 5 bases and J 7 bases; bases outside gene matches: 9. Germline CDR1 SGHAT, CDR2 FQNNGV. The CDR3 region has the DNA TGTGCCAGCAGCGTTGGGACTAGTCAGGACGGGGAGCTGTTTTTT. Translating it yields CASSVGTSQDGELFF.

CDR3 sequence: CASSPTRKSSPLHF. The CDR3 region has the DNA TGTGCCAGCAGCCCAACCAGGAAAAGCTCACCCCTCCACTTT. The V gene is TRBV11-2, the J gene TRBJ1-6; D gene ambiguous. V lost 5 bases to trimming and J lost 10 bases, with 15 bases between them. Germline assignment: CDR1 SGHAT and CDR2 FQNNGV. The CDR3 sequence is 14 residues long.

The rearrangement uses TRBV18 and TRBJ2-7, with 7 positions matching TRBD1. Per germline, CDR1 KGHSH and CDR2 LQKENI. CDR3 length: 15 amino acids. V trimming: 4 bases; J trimming: 2 bases; junction bases outside the gene matches: 8. Written as DNA, the CDR3 is TGTGCCAGCTCACGTAACCGGGACAGTACCTACGAGCAGTACTTC. Translation: CASSRNRDSTYEQYF.

The chain carries TRBV18 and TRBJ1-2; D not resolved. Trimming removed 2 bases from V and 1 base from J, with 11 bases in between. Germline V gene sequence: CDR1 KGHSH, CDR2 LQKENI. CDR3 length: 15 amino acids. The chain's CDR3 is CASSPTPAGNYGYTF. Written as DNA, the CDR3 is TGTGCCAGCTCACCAACCCCAGCGGGTAACTATGGCTACACCTTC.

This clone was recorded only once. This chain uses TRBV7-9 with TRBJ2-2, with a tentative D call TRBD1 (6 bases). The germline V and J ends were trimmed by 1 base and 7 bases, with 22 bases remaining between them. CDR3 length: 18 amino acids. Germline V gene sequence: CDR1 SEHNR, CDR2 FQNEAQ (reference sequence). CDR3 sequence: CASSLEYGVRGESGELFF. CDR3 nucleotide sequence: TGTGCCAGCAGCTTAGAGTACGGTGTCAGGGGTGAAAGCGGGGAGCTGTTTTTT.

The chain recombines TRBV10-1 with TRBJ2-2, with D unresolved. This CDR3 is 15 amino acids long. V was pared by 4 bases and J by 2 bases, with 11 bases between. Germline CDR1 WNHNN, CDR2 SYGVQD (reference sequence). The CDR3 coding sequence is TGCGCCAGCAGTGTTGGAGTGTCAAACACCGGGGAGCTGTTTTTT. Translating gives CASSVGVSNTGELFF.

The J gene is TRBJ2-5, the V gene TRBV24-1, with D possibly matching TRBD2 (5 bases). Deletions cut 4 bases from V and 5 bases from J, with 10 bases between. This CDR3 is built from 13 residues. Germline CDR1 and CDR2: KGHDR and SFDVKD. The CDR3 reads CATSDGWRETQYF. The CDR3 nucleotides are TGTGCCACCAGTGACGGGTGGAGGGAGACCCAGTACTTC.

This chain connects TRBV27 to TRBJ2-7; 8 bases fit TRBD1. The V gene's germline CDR1 is MNHEY and CDR2 SMNVEV (reference sequence). V was pared by 6 bases and J by 5 bases, with 12 bases of the junction left unmatched. The CDR3 consists of 15 residues. The CDR3 loop is CASSSRGTGAHEQYF. For the CDR3, the DNA is TGTGCCAGCAGCTCCAGGGGGACAGGCGCCCACGAGCAGTACTTC.

This clone was picked up one time. The chain joins TRBV5-1 to TRBJ1-4; possibly TRBD1 for D (5 bases). The CDR3 has 14 residues. The germline V gene has CDR1 SGHRS and CDR2 YFSETQ. V lost 1 base and J 4 bases, leaving 8 bases between the germline ends. The CDR3 DNA follows: TGCGCCAGCAGCTTGCAGGGCTTTAATGAAAAACTGTTTTTT. Encoded protein: CASSLQGFNEKLFF.

This chain joins TRBV11-3 and TRBJ2-7; TRBD2 matches 8 bases. CDR3 length: 11 amino acids. Trimming cost V 5 bases and J 11 bases; bases outside gene matches: 5. Germline V gives CDR1 SGHNT, CDR2 YENEEA. CDR3 nucleotides: TGTGCCAGCAGCCCGGGACTAGGGAAGTACTTC. It specifies CASSPGLGKYF.

This sequence joins TRBV5-6 and TRBJ1-5, with D unresolved. V was clipped by 3 bases and J by 5 bases, with 15 bases between them. The CDR3 is 15 residues long. Germline V lookup: CDR1 SGHDT, CDR2 YYEEEE. The CDR3 nucleotides read TGTGCCAGCAGCTCCGTTGCGCTCATGGATCAGCCCCAGCATTTT. It is translated as CASSSVALMDQPQHF.

V gene TRBV12-3 or TRBV12-4 combines with J gene TRBJ1-1; 8 bases are shared with TRBD1. With 8 bases clipped from V and 4 bases from J, the junction kept 3 bases outside the gene matches. This CDR3 contains 12 residues. DNA of the CDR3: TGTGCCAGCGGACAGGGAGCCACTGAAGCTTTCTTT. It encodes CASGQGATEAFF.

The chain uses TRBV19 and TRBJ1-1, with D unresolved. Germline CDR1 LNHDA, CDR2 SQIVND (reference sequence). The V end was cut by 3 bases, the J end by 0 bases, with 8 bases between. The length of the CDR3 is 14 residues. The CDR3 is CASSIQSVNTEAFF. The CDR3 DNA follows: TGTGCCAGTAGTATCCAGTCCGTGAACACTGAAGCTTTCTTT.

The chain recombines TRBV18 with TRBJ2-5, with 9 bases lining up with TRBD1. With V trimmed by 6 bases and J by 5 bases, 7 bases remained unmatched. Germline V CDR1 and CDR2: KGHSH, LQKENI. CDR3 length: 14 amino acids. The CDR3 bases are TGTGCCAGCTCGCCAACGACAGGGGGGGAGACCCAGTACTTC. Protein: CASSPTTGGETQYF.

The CDR3 here is CASSLNGGVQYF. The CDR3 region has the DNA TGTGCCAGCAGTTTAAATGGAGGAGTTCAGTACTTC. This chain joins TRBV12-3 or TRBV12-4 and TRBJ2-4; maybe TRBD2 (5 bases). V gave up 2 bases and J gave up 11 bases, with 10 bases separating them. The length of the CDR3 is 12 residues.

The V gene is TRBV6-4, the J gene TRBJ2-1; 11 positions match TRBD2. Trimming took 3 bases from V and 8 from J; bases not matched to a gene: 3. CDR1 and CDR2 (germline): MRHNA, SNTAGT. The CDR3 is 14 amino acids. The CDR3 loop reads CASSELAGVYEQFF. The CDR3 nucleotides are TGTGCCAGCAGTGAACTAGCGGGAGTCTATGAGCAGTTCTTC.

This clone came up once. The V gene is TRBV28, the J gene TRBJ2-1, with unresolved D. Per the germline V gene, CDR1 is MDHEN and CDR2 is SYDVKM. V lost 6 bases and J 8 bases, leaving 5 bases between the germline ends. The CDR3 length is 10 residues. CDR3 in amino acids: CASSHYEQFF. The CDR3 bases are TGTGCCAGCAGCCACTATGAGCAGTTCTTC.

The chain is built from TRBV29-1 and TRBJ1-2, with D possibly matching TRBD1 (6 bases). This CDR3 spans 13 amino acids. Trimming took off 4 bases at V and 4 bases at J, with 13 bases between the two ends. CDR1 and CDR2 (germline): SQVTM, ANQGSEA. The CDR3 region has the DNA TGCAGCGTTGGGGCGAGACAGGCCTATGGCTACACCTTC. Translation: CSVGARQAYGYTF.

The V call is TRBV9, the J call TRBJ2-3; TRBD2 aligns across 9 bases. V was pared by 2 bases and J by 2 bases, with 3 bases of the junction left unmatched. The germline CDR1 and CDR2 sequences are SGDLS and YYNGEE. There are 15 residues in the CDR3. The CDR3 DNA reads as TGTGCCAGCAGCGTTCTAGCGGGATTCACAGATACGCAGTATTTT. Encoded protein: CASSVLAGFTDTQYF.

This chain connects TRBV4-1 to TRBJ2-2, with 7 bases matching TRBD2. V dropped 0 bases and J dropped 9; count of bases not matched to a gene: 10. The germline V gene has CDR1 MGHRA and CDR2 YSYEKL. This CDR3 region has 16 residues. The CDR3: CASSQEGGGPPRELFF. The CDR3 coding sequence is TGCGCCAGCAGCCAAGAGGGGGGAGGGCCTCCCCGGGAGCTGTTTTTT.

This CDR3 reads CASSYRGNIQYF. Written as DNA, the CDR3 is TGTGCCAGCAGTTACAGAGGGAACATTCAGTACTTC. The chain carries TRBV6-6 and TRBJ2-4, with a possible D match to TRBD2 (5 bases). The ends were cut back, 2 bases at V and 7 bases at J, with 6 bases in the middle. CDR1 is MNHNY and CDR2 is SVGAGI in the germline V gene (reference sequence). There are 12 residues in the CDR3.

This clone was detected many times. The gene calls are TRBV4-2 and TRBJ2-7; D gene uncertain. Germline V gene data show CDR1 as LGHNA and CDR2 as YNFKEQ. This CDR3 contains 15 residues. V was clipped by 0 bases and J by 5 bases, with 14 bases between them. CDR3 amino acids: CASSQDPRAIDEQYF. The CDR3 region has the DNA TGTGCCAGCAGCCAAGACCCCCGAGCTATCGACGAGCAGTACTTC.